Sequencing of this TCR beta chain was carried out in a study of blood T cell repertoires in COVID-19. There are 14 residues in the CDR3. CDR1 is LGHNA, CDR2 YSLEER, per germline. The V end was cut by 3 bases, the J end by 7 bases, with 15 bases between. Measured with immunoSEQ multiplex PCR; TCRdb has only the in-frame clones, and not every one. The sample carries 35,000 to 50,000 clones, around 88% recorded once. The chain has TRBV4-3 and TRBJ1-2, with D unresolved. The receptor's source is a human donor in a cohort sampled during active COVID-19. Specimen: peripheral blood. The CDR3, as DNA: TGCGCCAGCAGCCAGTCCGGACGAGCGGTTGGCTACACCTTC. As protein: CASSQSGRAVGYTF.